These 27 T cell receptor beta chains were all obtained from the same sample, sequenced in a study of human T cells and chemical hapten exposure. TCRdb passed the RACE reads through MiXCR, listing each CDR3 protein once. In the table there are tens of thousands of distinct CDR3 sequences, around 9.5% of which are singletons. Time point given: pre-sensitization, week 0. The treatment: therapeutic diphenylcyclopropenone sensitization with weekly scalp DPC. This material consisted of whole blood, taken in connection with sensitization to the hapten diphenylcyclopropenone (DPC). The receptor set was obtained from a woman aged 40 to 55 with alopecia areata. Some clones in this sample may be carry-over from other donors' samples.

This clonotype was counted at least ten times. This sequence joins TRBV6-4 and TRBJ2-3; 9 nucleotides match TRBD1. Unmatched junction bases numbered 5, after V lost 5 bases and J lost 5 bases. Germline CDR1 and CDR2: MRHNA and SNTAGT. The CDR3 has 14 amino acids. CDR3 DNA sequence: TGTGCCAGCAGTAGACAGGGGGACCGAGATACGCAGTATTTT. This sequence encodes CASSRQGDRDTQYF.

Ten or more counts support this clonotype. The gene calls are TRBV2 and TRBJ1-1; D is perhaps TRBD1 (6 bases). The CDR3 runs to 15 residues. Germline V lookup: CDR1 SNHLY, CDR2 FYNNEI. V lost 5 bases and J 2 bases, leaving 15 bases between the germline ends. The CDR3 spells CASSMTGLGNTEAFF. The DNA of the CDR3 is TGTGCCAGCAGTATGACAGGACTGGGAAACACTGAAGCTTTCTTT.

There are a few counts of this clonotype. The rearrangement joins TRBV5-6 to TRBJ1-5; D not certain. This CDR3 has 15 residues. Germline V lookup: CDR1 SGHDT, CDR2 YYEEEE. Trimming removed 0 bases at V and 0 bases at J, with 7 bases between. CDR3 amino acids: CASSLGQNSNQPQHF. The CDR3 region has the DNA TGTGCCAGCAGCTTGGGGCAGAATAGCAATCAGCCCCAGCATTTT. The full variable domain, its missing parts supplied by reference TRBV5-6 and TRBJ1-5, is DAGVTQSPTHLIKTRGQQVTLRCSPKSGHDTVSWYQQALGQGPQFIFQYYEEEERQRGNFPDRFSGHQFPNYSSELNVNALLLGDSALYLCASSLGQNSNQPQHFGDGTRLSIL.

This clonotype has more than one count but fewer than ten. The gene calls are TRBV10-3 and TRBJ1-5; D is unresolved. The germline V gene encodes CDR1 ENHRY and CDR2 SYGVKD. V lost 4 bases and J lost 3, with 4 bases in between. This CDR3 spans 12 amino acids. The DNA for the CDR3 is TGTGCCATCAGTGCCCTCAATCAGCCCCAGCATTTT. Its protein is CAISALNQPQHF.

This clonotype was seen at least ten times. The chain links TRBV13 to TRBJ2-7; the match to TRBD1 covers 7 bases. The CDR3 is made up of 17 amino acids. Per germline, CDR1 PRHDT and CDR2 FYEKMQ (reference sequence). V gave up 5 bases and J gave up 0 bases; unmatched junction bases: 13. The CDR3 reads CASSPVITGVPSYEQYF. The CDR3 DNA is TGTGCCAGCAGCCCGGTTATTACAGGGGTGCCCTCCTACGAGCAGTACTTC.

This clonotype was detected many times. This chain connects TRBV14 to TRBJ1-1; no clear D. V was cut by 1 base and J by 3 bases, with 12 bases left in between. Looked up from germline, CDR1 is SGHDN and CDR2 is FVKESK. There are 15 residues in the CDR3. CDR3 region: CASSQVGVRYTEAFF. DNA for the CDR3: TGTGCCAGCAGCCAAGTTGGGGTCAGGTACACTGAAGCTTTCTTT.

This sequence joins TRBV29-1 and TRBJ2-3; 8 bases align to TRBD2. The CDR3 has 14 residues. The trim removed 6 bases at V and 2 bases at J, leaving 7 bases unmatched. The germline CDR1 and CDR2 sequences are SQVTM and ANQGSEA. The CDR3 coding sequence is TGCAGCGTGAGCCCGGGACTAGTCACAGATACGCAGTATTTT. Its translation: CSVSPGLVTDTQYF.

This clonotype has ten or more counts. The V call is TRBV28, the J call TRBJ2-2; 8 nucleotides line up with TRBD1. CDR3 size: 14 residues. In germline, CDR1 is MDHEN, CDR2 SYDVKM. V was clipped by 5 bases and J by 7 bases; unmatched bases: 6. This CDR3 is CASSTETGVGELFF. DNA of the CDR3: TGTGCCAGCAGTACCGAGACAGGGGTCGGGGAGCTGTTTTTT. Drawing the rest from reference TRBV28 and TRBJ2-2, the complete variable domain is DVKVTQSSRYLVKRTGEKVFLECVQDMDHENMFWYRQDPGLGLRLIYFSYDVKMKEKGDIPEGYSVSREKKERFSLILESASTNQTSMYLCASSTETGVGELFFGEGSRLTVL.

The table lists this clonotype with a few counts. This sequence joins TRBV7-2 and TRBJ1-2, with D tentatively TRBD1 (5 bases). Trimming pared 1 base from V and 5 bases from J, leaving 17 bases between. Germline V gene data show CDR1 as SGHTA and CDR2 as FQGNSA. The length of the CDR3 is 16 residues. DNA for the CDR3: TGTGCCAGCAGCTTAGGAAAGGAGCCAGGGCGGTATGGCTACACCTTC. Translation gives CASSLGKEPGRYGYTF.

The CDR3 region has the DNA TGCAGTGCCCTAGGACACCACGAGCAGTATTTT. Protein sequence: CSALGHHEQYF. The chain has TRBV20-1 and TRBJ2-3; weak D call: TRBD1 (5 bases). Germline lookup yields CDR1 DFQATT and CDR2 SNEGSKA (reference sequence). The CDR3 is 11 amino acids. Trimming shortened V by 6 bases and J by 11 bases, and 15 bases separated the two germline ends.

This CDR3 is CASTRLALTDTQYF. The CDR3 nucleotides are TGTGCCAGCACCCGTCTGGCCTTGACAGATACGCAGTATTTT. The V gene is TRBV28, the J gene TRBJ2-3; D call uncertain. The CDR3 has 14 amino acids. The germline V and J ends were trimmed by 7 bases and 3 bases, with 14 bases remaining between them. Looked up from germline, CDR1 is MDHEN and CDR2 is SYDVKM.

This clonotype was recorded at least ten times. The chain has TRBV2 and TRBJ1-2, with TRBD1 matching over 8 bases. Trimming at V came to 3 bases and at J to 7 bases, leaving 10 bases not matched to a gene. The CDR3 contains 15 residues. Germline V gene sequence: CDR1 SNHLY, CDR2 FYNNEI. As DNA, the CDR3 is TGTGCCAGCAGTGAGGGGCAGGGGGCCGGACGTGGCTACACCTTC. Its protein is CASSEGQGAGRGYTF.

This clonotype was seen only once. The V and J genes are TRBV29-1 and TRBJ2-7, with D possibly TRBD2 on 6 matching bases. CDR3 length: 11 residues. Trimming took off 7 bases at V and 6 bases at J, with 13 bases between the two ends. Germline V gene lookup returns CDR1 SQVTM and CDR2 ANQGSEA. CDR3 region: CSALDYREQYF. As DNA, the CDR3 is TGCAGCGCATTGGACTACCGCGAGCAGTACTTC.

This clonotype was detected ten times or more. This chain links TRBV7-9 with TRBJ2-7, with D possibly matching TRBD1 (6 bases). Germline V CDR1 and CDR2: SEHNR, FQNEAQ (reference sequence). The CDR3 contains 14 residues. Deletions cut 5 bases from V and 2 bases from J, with 13 bases between. The CDR3 DNA follows: TGTGCCAGCAGCCCTCAACAGGGTCCCTACGAGCAGTACTTC. Amino acids: CASSPQQGPYEQYF.

This clonotype was found many times. The V and J genes are TRBV3-1 and TRBJ2-5; 9 positions agree with TRBD2. Germline V gives CDR1 LGHDT, CDR2 YNNKEL (reference sequence). The length of the CDR3 is 17 residues. Unmatched junction bases numbered 5, after V lost 0 bases and J lost 0 bases. CDR3 region: CASSQESSGGHQETQYF. CDR3 in DNA: TGTGCCAGCAGCCAAGAAAGTAGCGGGGGCCACCAAGAGACCCAGTACTTC.

This clonotype came up a few times. This chain links TRBV4-1 with TRBJ2-5; D may match TRBD1 or TRBD2 (6 bases each). V lost 0 bases, J lost 5 bases, and 13 bases lay in between. The CDR3 sequence is 15 residues long. Germline V gene sequence: CDR1 MGHRA, CDR2 YSYEKL. CDR3 amino acids: CASSQERGPWETQYF. CDR3 DNA sequence: TGCGCCAGCAGCCAAGAACGGGGGCCCTGGGAGACCCAGTACTTC.

This clonotype was observed many times. The chain joins TRBV7-8 to TRBJ1-5, with D uncertain. The CDR3 spans 17 residues. Trimming left V 1 base short and J 5 bases short, with 18 bases between. The germline V gene encodes CDR1 SGHVS and CDR2 FQNEAQ. In nucleotides, the CDR3 is TGTGCCAGCAGCTTAGTGGCGGCAGGCCTATCCCATCAGCCCCAGCATTTT. Protein: CASSLVAAGLSHQPQHF.

Many counts were recorded for this clonotype. The rearrangement uses TRBV19 and TRBJ1-5, with D perhaps TRBD1 (5 bases). The CDR3 consists of 14 residues. The germline V and J ends were trimmed by 3 bases and 3 bases, with 9 bases remaining between them. Per the germline V gene, CDR1 is LNHDA and CDR2 is SQIVND (reference sequence). The CDR3 is CASSMWGDNQPQHF. The CDR3 DNA sequence: TGTGCCAGTAGTATGTGGGGGGACAATCAGCCCCAGCATTTT.

Many counts were recorded for this clonotype. V is TRBV29-1 and J is TRBJ1-1; D not certain. Germline V gives CDR1 SQVTM, CDR2 ANQGSEA. Trimming left V 0 bases short and J 0 bases short, with 5 bases between. This CDR3 is 13 amino acids long. Here the CDR3 reads CSVEEGLNTEAFF. The CDR3 bases are TGCAGCGTTGAAGAGGGCCTGAACACTGAAGCTTTCTTT.

Only a few counts were recorded for this clonotype. The rearrangement links TRBV7-2 to TRBJ2-3, with D possibly TRBD1 on 6 matching bases. Germline CDR1 SGHTA, CDR2 FQGNSA. Trimming pared 3 bases from V and 0 bases from J, leaving 13 bases between. The CDR3 is 16 amino acids. The CDR3 loop reads CASSLGALKSTDTQYF. CDR3 nucleotide sequence: TGTGCCAGCAGCTTGGGGGCCTTAAAGAGCACAGATACGCAGTATTTT.

This clonotype was observed a handful of times. This chain connects TRBV20-1 to TRBJ2-7; TRBD2 matches 9 bases. Germline-derived CDR1 and CDR2 are DFQATT and SNEGSKA (reference sequence). The CDR3 loop spans 17 amino acids. The V gene end was trimmed by 0 bases and the J gene end by 6 bases; junction bases not matched to a gene: 15. This CDR3 reads CSARDYLWGLAAGEQYF. The CDR3 region has the DNA TGCAGTGCTAGAGATTATTTGTGGGGACTAGCTGCTGGCGAGCAGTACTTC.

This chain joins TRBV4-1 and TRBJ2-3; possibly TRBD1 or TRBD2 for D (5 bases each). The CDR3 runs 14 residues. CDR1 is MGHRA and CDR2 is YSYEKL in the germline V gene. V gave up 4 bases and J gave up 7 bases, with 15 bases separating them. As DNA, the CDR3 is TGCGCCAGCAGCCTGGGGACCTCTGGGAATACGCAGTATTTT. Its protein is CASSLGTSGNTQYF.

This clonotype was detected ten times or more. The V call is TRBV5-1, the J call TRBJ2-1, with D perhaps given as TRBD1 or TRBD2 (6 bases each). CDR1 SGHRS and CDR2 YFSETQ come from the germline V gene. With 10 bases removed from V and 2 bases from J, the gap between germline ends came to 13 bases. The CDR3 spans 13 residues. In DNA, the CDR3 is TGCGCCTCCGGGGGCGGGCCCTACAATGAGCAGTTCTTC. It codes for CASGGGPYNEQFF.

This chain joins TRBV19 and TRBJ2-7; no definite D call. CDR1 is LNHDA and CDR2 is SQIVND in the germline V gene (reference sequence). CDR3 length equals 13 residues. Between the trimmed V and J ends, which lost 5 bases and 3 bases, there was a span of 11 bases. The CDR3 DNA reads as TGTGCCAGTAGTCCGACATCTTACTACGAGCAGTACTTC. It yields the protein CASSPTSYYEQYF.

This clonotype was recorded at least ten times. The gene calls are TRBV7-9 and TRBJ1-1, with a possible D match to TRBD1 (5 bases). CDR3 length: 15 amino acids. The V and J ends lost 5 bases and 2 bases respectively, with 15 bases between them. Per germline, CDR1 SEHNR and CDR2 FQNEAQ (reference sequence). The CDR3 coding sequence is TGTGCCAGCAGCCGACCGGGACTGAGTAACACTGAAGCTTTCTTT. Amino acids: CASSRPGLSNTEAFF.

This clonotype has at least ten counts. The chain combines TRBV20-1 with TRBJ2-7; TRBD1 matches 7 bases. This CDR3 comprises 14 residues. V was pared by 1 base and J by 0 bases, with 3 bases of the junction left unmatched. Germline loops: CDR1 DFQATT, CDR2 SNEGSKA (reference sequence). Here the CDR3 DNA reads TGCAGTGCTAGAGGACAGGGCTTCTCCTACGAGCAGTACTTC. It specifies CSARGQGFSYEQYF.

The rearrangement joins TRBV5-1 to TRBJ2-5, with D perhaps being TRBD1 or TRBD2 (5 bases each). This CDR3 region has 14 residues. CDR1 and CDR2 (germline): SGHRS, YFSETQ. V lost 4 bases to trimming and J lost 3 bases, with 13 bases between them. CDR3 protein: CASSPLGREETQYF. The DNA of the CDR3 is TGCGCCAGCAGCCCCCTGGGGCGGGAAGAGACCCAGTACTTC.